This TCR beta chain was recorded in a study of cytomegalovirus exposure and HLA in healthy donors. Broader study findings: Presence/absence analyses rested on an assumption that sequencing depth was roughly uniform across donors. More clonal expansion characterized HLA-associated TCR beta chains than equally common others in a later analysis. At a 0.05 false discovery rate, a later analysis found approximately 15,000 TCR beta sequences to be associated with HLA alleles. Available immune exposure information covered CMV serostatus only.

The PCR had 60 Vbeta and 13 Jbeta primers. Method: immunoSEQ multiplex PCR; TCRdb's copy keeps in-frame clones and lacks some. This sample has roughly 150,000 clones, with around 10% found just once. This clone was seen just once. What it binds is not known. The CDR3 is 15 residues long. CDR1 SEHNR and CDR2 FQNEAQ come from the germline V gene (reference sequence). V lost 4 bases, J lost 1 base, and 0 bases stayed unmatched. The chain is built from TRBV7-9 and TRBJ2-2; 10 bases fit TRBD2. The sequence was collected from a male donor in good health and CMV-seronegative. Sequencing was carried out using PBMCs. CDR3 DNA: TGTGCCAGCAGCTGGACTAGCGGGAACACCGGGGAGCTGTTTTTT. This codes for CASSWTSGNTGELFF. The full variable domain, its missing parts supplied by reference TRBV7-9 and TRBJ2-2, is DTGVSQNPRHKITKRGQNVTFRCDPISEHNRLYWYRQTLGQGPEFLTYFQNEAQLEKSRLLSDRFSAERPKGSFSTLEIQRTEQGDSAMYLCASSWTSGNTGELFFGEGSRLTVL.